This T cell receptor beta chain was sequenced during a study of cytomegalovirus exposure and HLA in healthy donors. A multiplex PCR was run with 60 Vbeta primers and 13 Jbeta primers. Measured with immunoSEQ multiplex PCR; TCRdb has only the in-frame clones, and not every one. The sample carries some 90,000 clones, approximately 80% recorded once. This CDR3 has 15 amino acids. V dropped 0 bases and J dropped 5; count of bases not matched to a gene: 4. Per the germline V gene, CDR1 is LNHNV and CDR2 is YYDKDF (reference sequence). The clonotype comes from a woman aged 70-85 years in good health and CMV-seropositive. V usage is TRBV15 and J usage is TRBJ2-4; TRBD1 agrees at 7 bases. The sequencing input was PBMCs. The DNA of the CDR3 is TGTGCCACCAGCAGAGATTGGGACAGCCAAAACATTCAGTACTTC. Translated: CATSRDWDSQNIQYF. The variable domain in full, completed from reference TRBV15 and TRBJ2-4, reads DAMVIQNPRYQVTQFGKPVTLSCSQTLNHNVMYWYQQKSSQAPKLLFHYYDKDFNNEADTPDNFQSRRPNTSFCFLDIRSPGLGDTAMYLCATSRDWDSQNIQYFGAGTRLSVL.